This is a list of T cell receptor beta chains from one sample in a study of control samples from healthy donors and cancer patients. The assay was immunoSEQ multiplex PCR, and TCRdb's table has in-frame clones only and misses some. The sample lists roughly 150,000 clones; 70% to 90% were seen once. Sample: blood. The receptors here all came from a man between 18 and 29 years old in good health. Both conserved end residues are part of each CDR3. A D gene is named only where the DNA matches it firmly. Rows may omit the clone size; those that give it use once, few, many or a size class.

>NA|TRBJ2-3|NA|TRBV7-3
TGTGCCAGCAGCTTGGGCACAGCGGGAGATACGCAGTATTTT
CASSLGTAGDTQYF
>NA|TRBJ1-1|few|TRBV4-2
TGTGCCAGCAGCCAAGAAGGTCGAGGGAACACTGAAGCTTTCTTT
CASSQEGRGNTEAFF
>TRBD1|TRBJ2-5|NA|TRBV7-8
TGTGCCAGCAGCCCCTGGACAGGGGTGATAGAAGAGACCCAGTACTTC
CASSPWTGVIEETQYF
>TRBD1|TRBJ2-3|NA|TRBV7-3
TGTGCCAGCAGCAGGACAGGGGTCCGCACAGATACGCAGTATTTT
CASSRTGVRTDTQYF
>TRBD2|TRBJ2-3|NA|TRBV11-3
TGTGCCAGCAGCTTGGGACTAGCGGGGGGGCCAGATACGCAGTATTTT
CASSLGLAGGPDTQYF
>TRBD1|TRBJ1-2|NA|TRBV9
TGTGCCAGCAGCGTAGTAGGACAGGGAGCCCCGGGGGGCTACACCTTC
CASSVVGQGAPGGYTF
>NA|TRBJ2-5|NA|TRBV5-6
TGTGCCAGCAGCTTTGCGTCGGGGTGGGAGACCCAGTACTTC
CASSFASGWETQYF
>NA|TRBJ1-2|NA|TRBV28
TGTGCCAGCACTCTACCGGGCACAGGGAACTATGGCTACACCTTC
CASTLPGTGNYGYTF
>NA|TRBJ2-7|few|TRBV7-9
TGTGCCAGCAGCTTAGGGGGCCTCGAGCAGTACTTC
CASSLGGLEQYF
>NA|TRBJ1-6|NA|TRBV6-5
TGTGCCAGCAAGGGGGGCGGCTCCTATAATTCACCCCTCCACTTT
CASKGGGSYNSPLHF
>NA|TRBJ1-6|NA|TRBV6-6
TGTGCCAGCAGTCCCCGGACGCCGAGCTCCTATAATTCACCCCTCCACTTT
CASSPRTPSSYNSPLHF
>TRBD1|TRBJ2-3|NA|TRBV19
TGTGCCAGTAGTATGGCGACAGGGACGGCGGCAGATACGCAGTATTTT
CASSMATGTAADTQYF
>TRBD1|TRBJ1-4|NA|TRBV7-9
TGTGCCAGCAGCTTCGCGGACAGGGTCGGCGAAAAACTGTTTTTT
CASSFADRVGEKLFF
>NA|TRBJ2-5|once|TRBV7-3
TGTGCCAGCAGCAACCTCGGGGAGACCCAGTACTTC
CASSNLGETQYF
>NA|TRBJ2-5|NA|TRBV5-6
TGTGCCAGCAGTATCAACGGACAAGAGACCCAGTACTTC
CASSINGQETQYF
>NA|TRBJ2-2|NA|TRBV6-5
TGTGCCAGCAGTTGGGGTTGGGACACCGGGGAGCTGTTTTTT
CASSWGWDTGELFF
>NA|TRBJ2-7|once|TRBV6-1
TGTGCCAGCAGTGAAGGTGGTGGAGGAGGGGTCAACGAGCAGTACTTC
CASSEGGGGGVNEQYF
>NA|TRBJ2-5|NA|TRBV2
TGTGCCAGCAGTTCCCGTTGGGGGGAGACCCAGTACTTC
CASSSRWGETQYF
>NA|TRBJ1-1|NA|TRBV28
TGTGCCAGCAGTGGAAGGGAAAAGTTGAACACTGAAGCTTTCTTT
CASSGREKLNTEAFF
>TRBD1|TRBJ2-1|NA|TRBV2
TGTGCCAGCAGTGCGTCATCGGGACAGAGGACTGAGCAGTTCTTC
CASSASSGQRTEQFF
>NA|TRBJ1-6|once|TRBV4-2
TGTGCCAGCAGCCAAGAATTCGAGAATTCACCCCTCCACTTT
CASSQEFENSPLHF
>NA|TRBJ2-2|NA|TRBV14
TGTGCCAGCACCTCAGGGGCCACCGGGGAGCTGTTTTTT
CASTSGATGELFF
>TRBD1|TRBJ1-6|NA|TRBV3-1/TRBV3-2
TGTGCCAGCAGCCAAGGGACAGGGGGAAATTCACCCCTCCACTTT
CASSQGTGGNSPLHF
>TRBD1|TRBJ2-7|few|TRBV6-5
TGTGCCAGCATGTGGACAGGCTCCTACGAGCAGTACTTC
CASMWTGSYEQYF
>TRBD1|TRBJ1-6|NA|TRBV5-4
TGTGCCAGCAGCTCCCGGACAGGGGGCTCCTCACCCCTCCACTTT
CASSSRTGGSSPLHF
>TRBD1|TRBJ1-6|NA|TRBV7-8
TGTGCCAGCAGCCCAGAACATAGGCGCGGCAGGGGGCGAGGTTCACCCCTCCACTTT
CASSPEHRRGRGRGSPLHF
>NA|TRBJ2-1|NA|TRBV18
TGTGCCAGCTCGGTGGGGGTGCTCAATGAGCAGTTCTTC
CASSVGVLNEQFF
>TRBD1|TRBJ1-4|NA|TRBV30
TGTGCCTGGAGTCCTAAAGGACAGGCGACCGTGCGGGTGTTTTTT
CAWSPKGQATVRVFF
>NA|TRBJ2-5|NA|TRBV19
TGTGCCAGTAGTCAACTGGGAACAGGGCACCAAGAGACCCAGTACTTC
CASSQLGTGHQETQYF
>TRBD1|TRBJ1-4|NA|TRBV28
TGTGCCAGCAGTCTCCAGACAGGGGGCATTGAAAAACTGTTTTTT
CASSLQTGGIEKLFF